Following are 9 T cell receptor beta chains from one sample sequenced in a study of blood T cell repertoires in COVID-19 (dated by TCRdb to about 2020). Receptor amplification or capture employed the immunoSEQ multiplex PCR assay. TCRdb holds this immuneACCESS table with in-frame rearrangements only. Some clones are missing; in checked studies, unresolved V genes explain under half, and the rest has no known cause. A total of fewer than 450,000 clones appear in this sample, 90% of them only once. The ten largest clones capture about 0.6% of the sample. The sample comprised PBMCs or T cells enriched from blood (not recorded which). The receptors here all came from a man between 18 and 35 years old who had recovered from COVID-19.

The J gene is TRBJ1-1, the V gene TRBV10-3; a possible D gene is TRBD1 (6 bases). CDR1 is ENHRY, CDR2 SYGVKD, per germline. The CDR3 covers 14 residues. Trimming removed 10 bases at V and 0 bases at J, with 15 bases between. The CDR3 loop reads CATQPGTMNTEAFF. The CDR3 coding sequence is TGTGCCACCCAACCCGGGACAATGAACACTGAAGCTTTCTTT.

The chain joins TRBV19 to TRBJ1-6, with D uncertain. The CDR3 consists of 14 residues. V lost 3 bases and J lost 6, with 9 bases in between. Germline CDR1 LNHDA, CDR2 SQIVND (reference sequence). The CDR3 spells CASSMEGVNSPLHF. Written as DNA, the CDR3 is TGTGCCAGTAGTATGGAGGGTGTTAATTCACCCCTCCACTTT.

The chain combines TRBV2 with TRBJ2-5; maybe TRBD2 (6 bases). V gave up 5 bases and J gave up 2 bases, with 18 bases separating them. The CDR3 totals 16 residues. Germline assignment: CDR1 SNHLY and CDR2 FYNNEI. CDR3 residues: CASSSPGLPTQETQYF. DNA of the CDR3: TGTGCCAGCAGTTCCCCGGGACTTCCGACTCAAGAGACCCAGTACTTC.

CDR3 amino acids: CASSLILADTIVGGYTF. CDR3 bases: TGTGCCAGCAGCTTAATCCTAGCGGACACCATCGTGGGCGGCTACACCTTC. The chain has TRBV7-3 and TRBJ1-2; D perhaps matches TRBD1 (5 bases). This CDR3 contains 17 residues. The V gene lost 1 base and the J gene lost 8 bases, with 23 bases spanning the gap. CDR1 SGHTA and CDR2 FQGTGA come from the germline V gene. Filled out from reference TRBV7-3 and TRBJ1-2, the complete variable domain reads GAGVSQTPSNKVTEKGKYVELRCDPISGHTALYWYRQSLGQGPEFLIYFQGTGAADDSGLPNDRFFAVRPEGSVSTLKIQRTERGDSAVYLCASSLILADTIVGGYTFGSGTRLTVV.

The rearrangement uses TRBV21-1 and TRBJ1-6; the table calls TRBD1, which could not be checked here. TRBV21-1 is tagged as a pseudogene. The length of the CDR3 is 19 residues. CDR3: CASSKQKSGGGRENSPLHF. In DNA, the CDR3 is TGTGCCAGCAGCAAACAAAAAAGTGGAGGGGGCAGGGAAAATTCACCCCTCCACTTT.

This clone was counted only a few times. V usage is TRBV11-2 and J usage is TRBJ2-7, with 10 positions matching TRBD2. Per germline, CDR1 SGHAT and CDR2 FQNNGV. This CDR3 is built from 14 residues. The ends lost 3 bases at V and 5 bases at J; junction bases unmatched: 4. DNA for the CDR3: TGTGCCAGCAGCTTGCTAGCGGGAGAGAACGAGCAGTACTTC. Amino acids: CASSLLAGENEQYF.

This sequence joins TRBV19 and TRBJ2-5, with TRBD1 identical over 10 bases. J was trimmed by 5 bases and V by 6 bases; bases with no gene match: 6. The CDR3 is 14 amino acids. Germline CDR1 reads LNHDA; CDR2 reads SQIVND (reference sequence). In DNA, the CDR3 is TGTGCCAGTAGCGACAGGGGGCCTGGGGAGACCCAGTACTTC. Amino acids: CASSDRGPGETQYF. The full variable domain, with the rest looked up from reference TRBV19 and TRBJ2-5, is DGGITQSPKYLFRKEGQNVTLSCEQNLNHDAMYWYRQDPGQGLRLIYYSQIVNDFQKGDIAEGYSVSREKKESFPLTVTSAQKNPTAFYLCASSDRGPGETQYFGPGTRLLVL.

The chain uses TRBV27 and TRBJ1-6; 7 nucleotides agree with TRBD1. J lost 3 bases, V lost 9 bases, and 11 bases had no gene match. The germline CDR1 and CDR2 sequences are MNHEY and SMNVEV (reference sequence). The CDR3 covers 16 residues. As DNA, the CDR3 is TGTGCCAGTGGGCGGGACAGACAAAGCTATAATTCACCCCTCCACTTT. Amino acids: CASGRDRQSYNSPLHF.

This clone occurred once. The genes are TRBV19 and TRBJ1-3; TRBD1 aligns across 7 bases. This CDR3 has 16 amino acids. The germline gives CDR1 LNHDA, CDR2 SQIVND (reference sequence). V dropped 9 bases and J dropped 0; count of bases not matched to a gene: 11. In DNA, the CDR3 is TGTGCCAGCTCTAACAGGGGCAGAAGCTCTGGAAACACCATATATTTT. Its translation is CASSNRGRSSGNTIYF. The full variable domain, rest sourced from reference TRBV19 and TRBJ1-3, is DGGITQSPKYLFRKEGQNVTLSCEQNLNHDAMYWYRQDPGQGLRLIYYSQIVNDFQKGDIAEGYSVSREKKESFPLTVTSAQKNPTAFYLCASSNRGRSSGNTIYFGEGSWLTVV.